The 20 T cell receptor beta chains reported below all come from one sample, sequenced in a study of metastatic and nonmetastatic thyroid tumors. TCRdb recomputed clones from the PCR reads via MiXCR. The table records roughly 48,000 clones, more than 15% of them present only once. Every patient was untreated before thyroid surgery. The sequenced sample was blood. The receptors originated from a female donor with papillary thyroid cancer or a benign thyroid nodule (not recorded which). Some clones in this sample may be carry-over from other donors' samples.

The sample holds many counts of this clone. This chain links TRBV5-1 with TRBJ2-2; 7 bases line up with TRBD2. This CDR3 has 18 residues. The trim removed 0 bases at V and 6 bases at J, leaving 14 bases unmatched. Looked up from germline, CDR1 is SGHRS and CDR2 is YFSETQ. In nucleotides, the CDR3 is TGCGCCAGCAGCTTGGCTTCGGCGGGAGTGGGTTTAGCCGGGGAGCTGTTTTTT. It specifies CASSLASAGVGLAGELFF.

At least ten counts were recorded for this clone. V usage is TRBV11-2 and J usage is TRBJ2-7, with 12 bases identical to TRBD1. The CDR3 totals 15 residues. V trimming: 4 bases; J trimming: 1 base; junction bases outside the gene matches: 2. Germline V CDR1 and CDR2: SGHAT, FQNNGV. CDR3 protein: CASSWGQGASYEQYF. The CDR3, as DNA: TGTGCCAGCAGCTGGGGACAGGGGGCTTCCTACGAGCAGTACTTC.

The chain uses TRBV6-1 and TRBJ2-5; 8 bases are a match to TRBD2. The germline CDR1 and CDR2 sequences are MNHNS and SASEGT. The junction had 10 bases not matched to a gene; V was cut back by 3 bases and J by 4 bases. There are 16 residues in the CDR3. The CDR3 DNA follows: TGTGCCAGCAGTGACAGGAGAGGGAGCGGGGGAGAGACCCAGTACTTC. It encodes CASSDRRGSGGETQYF.

In regard to this clone: Relative to the germline gene, one junction end is altered; a read error may explain this. The chain employs TRBV5-1 and TRBJ1-1; maybe TRBD1 (5 bases). Germline V gene lookup returns CDR1 SGHRS and CDR2 YFSETQ. There are 16 residues in the CDR3. For the CDR3, the DNA is TGCGCCAGCAGATTGGCGGGGGGAGCGTCTTCCACTGAAGCTTTCTTT. Its protein product is CASRLAGGASSTEAFF.

In its sample, this clone is medium-sized. A junction end diverges from the germline sequence, so it may reflect a read error. The rearrangement uses TRBV28 and TRBJ1-5; 9 nucleotides line up with TRBD1. Germline V lookup: CDR1 MDHEN, CDR2 SYDVKM. The CDR3 is made up of 12 amino acids. The CDR3 sequence: CASSLIPGQGIF. CDR3 nucleotides: TGTGCCAGCAGTTTAATTCCGGGACAGGGCATTTTT.

This clone was recorded a few times. The germline gene is not matched at one end of the junction; a read error may be the cause. This rearrangement joins TRBV24-1 to TRBJ2-6; D uncertain. CDR3 length: 16 residues. Per germline, CDR1 KGHDR and CDR2 SFDVKD. The CDR3 nucleotides read TGTGCCACCAGTTATTTCACGGTTACCGGGGCCAACGTCCTGACTTTC. Residues: CATSYFTVTGANVLTF.

This clone was found many times. The rearrangement joins TRBV28 to TRBJ2-3; tentatively, D is TRBD1 (6 bases). The CDR3 contains 14 residues. Germline assignment: CDR1 MDHEN and CDR2 SYDVKM. Deletions cut 1 base from V and 5 bases from J, with 10 bases between. The CDR3: CASSLSGAEDTQYF. The CDR3 DNA sequence: TGTGCCAGCAGTTTATCAGGGGCGGAAGATACGCAGTATTTT.

This clone was picked up many times. CDR3 nucleotides: TGTGCCAGCAGCTACAGCTTCTCTGGAAACACCATATATTTT. Its translation is CASSYSFSGNTIYF. This sequence joins TRBV7-9 and TRBJ1-3; no definite D call. V lost 4 bases and J lost 0, with 7 bases in between. The CDR3 has 14 amino acids. Germline V gives CDR1 SEHNR, CDR2 FQNEAQ (reference sequence).

This clone was counted ten times or more. The J gene is TRBJ1-2, the V gene TRBV7-2; D is ambiguous. Trimming removed 1 base at V and 7 bases at J, with 13 bases between. The CDR3 runs 14 residues. Germline V CDR1 and CDR2: SGHTA, FQGNSA. CDR3 in amino acids: CASSLVLDMGGYTF. In nucleotides, the CDR3 is TGTGCCAGCAGCTTAGTATTGGATATGGGTGGCTACACCTTC.

The chain links TRBV11-2 to TRBJ1-2; D gene ambiguous. Looked up from germline, CDR1 is SGHAT and CDR2 is FQNNGV. V shed 3 bases and J shed 8 bases, with 16 bases lying between them. This CDR3 region has 14 residues. CDR3 loop: CASSFYTTSGGYTF. The CDR3 DNA is TGTGCCAGCAGCTTCTACACAACCTCGGGAGGCTACACCTTC.

This clone was seen at least ten times. This chain joins TRBV13 and TRBJ2-3; 13 positions agree with TRBD2. The germline gives CDR1 PRHDT, CDR2 FYEKMQ (reference sequence). V trimming: 3 bases; J trimming: 1 base; junction bases outside the gene matches: 7. CDR3 length: 18 residues. The CDR3 loop is CASSFTSGGALGTDTQYF. For the CDR3, the DNA is TGTGCCAGCAGCTTTACTAGCGGGGGGGCTCTCGGCACAGATACGCAGTATTTT.

This clone was found many times. J is TRBJ2-5 and V is TRBV24-1; 14 positions match TRBD2. The V gene end was trimmed by 4 bases and the J gene end by 1 base; junction bases not matched to a gene: 7. The germline V gene encodes CDR1 KGHDR and CDR2 SFDVKD. The CDR3 has 18 amino acids. CDR3 nucleotides: TGTGCCACCAGTGACCCGGGACTAGCGGGAGACTTCCAAGAGACCCAGTACTTC. This gives the protein CATSDPGLAGDFQETQYF.

This clone was seen repeatedly, ten times or more. The chain recombines TRBV20-1 with TRBJ2-2; 13 bases align to TRBD2. The V and J ends lost 5 bases and 6 bases, in that order; junction bases with no gene match: 6. Germline V gene sequence: CDR1 DFQATT, CDR2 SNEGSKA (reference sequence). The CDR3 sequence is 15 residues long. The CDR3 DNA follows: TGCAGTGCTGACCGACTAGCGGGAGGCCCCGGGGAGCTGTTTTTT. Protein: CSADRLAGGPGELFF.

This clone was seen repeatedly, ten times or more. The chain carries TRBV7-3 and TRBJ2-3; maybe TRBD2 (6 bases). The V gene lost 2 bases and the J gene lost 0 bases, with 12 bases spanning the gap. The V gene's germline CDR1 is SGHTA and CDR2 FQGTGA. The CDR3 is 16 residues long. This CDR3 is CASSLGSGPSTDTQYF. The CDR3 nucleotides read TGTGCCAGCAGCTTAGGGAGCGGGCCAAGCACAGATACGCAGTATTTT.

This sequence joins TRBV11-1 and TRBJ2-7; 7 bases fit TRBD1. This CDR3 contains 15 residues. V shed 5 bases, J shed 3 bases, and the junction held 10 bases outside the gene matches. CDR1 is SGHAT and CDR2 is FQDESV in the germline V gene (reference sequence). CDR3 amino acids: CASSLDADRRYEQYF. The CDR3 DNA reads as TGTGCCAGCAGCCTAGATGCGGACAGGCGCTACGAGCAGTACTTC.

J is TRBJ2-5 and V is TRBV29-1; 8 positions match TRBD2. V shed 7 bases, J shed 4 bases, and the junction held 8 bases outside the gene matches. The CDR3 runs to 13 residues. The germline gives CDR1 SQVTM, CDR2 ANQGSEA. CDR3 region: CSGREGGVETQYF. The CDR3, as DNA: TGCAGCGGCCGGGAGGGGGGCGTAGAGACCCAGTACTTC.

This clone was recorded many times. The chain carries TRBV28 and TRBJ1-5; D is perhaps TRBD1 (6 bases). The CDR3 runs to 15 residues. Germline CDR1 and CDR2: MDHEN and SYDVKM. Trimming took 5 bases from V and 6 from J, leaving 17 bases between them. CDR3 DNA: TGTGCCAGCAGTCCCCGGACAGTAGCAGGTCAGCCCCAGCATTTT. This codes for CASSPRTVAGQPQHF.

There are many counts of this clone. The chain recombines TRBV6-5 with TRBJ1-5, with TRBD1 matching 7 bases. Germline-derived CDR1 and CDR2 are MNHEY and SVGAGI. This CDR3 is built from 15 residues. The V gene end was trimmed by 4 bases and the J gene end by 2 bases; junction bases not matched to a gene: 5. The CDR3 region is CASSSSGGGNQPQHF. In nucleotides, the CDR3 is TGTGCCAGCAGTTCCTCAGGGGGAGGCAATCAGCCCCAGCATTTT.

Points on this clone: A much larger clone differs from this one at a single base, so this may be a read error. The rearrangement uses TRBV29-1 and TRBJ2-7, with D tentatively TRBD2 (5 bases). The CDR3 consists of 15 residues. Germline lookup yields CDR1 SQVTM and CDR2 ANQGSEA. The CDR3, as DNA: TGCATCGTTGCCCCCCGGGAAGGGCACTCCTACGAGCAGTACTTC. It encodes CIVAPREGHSYEQYF.

This clone was recorded at least ten times. V is TRBV19 and J is TRBJ2-2; D is possibly TRBD1 (5 bases). V was cut by 7 bases and J by 1 base, with 7 bases left in between. The CDR3 runs 13 residues. The germline V gene has CDR1 LNHDA and CDR2 SQIVND (reference sequence). CDR3 region: CASKDKNTGELFF. In nucleotides, the CDR3 is TGTGCCAGTAAGGACAAGAACACCGGGGAGCTGTTTTTT.